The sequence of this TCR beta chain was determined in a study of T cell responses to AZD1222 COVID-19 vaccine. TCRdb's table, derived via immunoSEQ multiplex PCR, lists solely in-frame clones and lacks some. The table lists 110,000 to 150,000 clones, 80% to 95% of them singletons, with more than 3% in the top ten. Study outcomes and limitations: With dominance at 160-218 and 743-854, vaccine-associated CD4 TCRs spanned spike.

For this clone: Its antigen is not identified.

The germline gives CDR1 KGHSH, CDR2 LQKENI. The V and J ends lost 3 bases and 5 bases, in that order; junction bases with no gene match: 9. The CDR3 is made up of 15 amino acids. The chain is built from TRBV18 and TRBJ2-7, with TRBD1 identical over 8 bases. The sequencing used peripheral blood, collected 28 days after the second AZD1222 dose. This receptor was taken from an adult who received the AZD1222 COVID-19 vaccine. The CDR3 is CASSPLGQGGHEQYF. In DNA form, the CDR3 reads TGTGCCAGCTCACCCCTCGGACAGGGTGGCCACGAGCAGTACTTC.